This entry features one TCR beta chain sequence. Its target is not known. Unmatched junction bases numbered 6, after V lost 3 bases and J lost 5 bases. The CDR3 is 15 residues long. The V gene's germline CDR1 is SGHTA and CDR2 FQGNSA. This specimen comes from a study of CD8+CD57+ T cells in acquired aplastic anemia. Overall study: Sorted cells (CD4+ and CD8+) yielded DNA amounts that averaged around 3.5 ug. General study results and limits: Simpson's diversity of CD8+ cells was not significantly different in patients compared with controls. Researchers report that some 31 CD8+ CDR3 sequences appeared in both patients and controls.

According to the study, genomic DNA was the template for TCR beta VDJ and CDR3 profiling. TCRdb independently ran MiXCR on the reads; one entry per CDR3 protein. The data show about 190,000 distinct CDR3 sequences, about 53% seen once. The receptor's source is a human donor in good health, serving as a control. What was sequenced was sorted CD4+, CD8+, or CD8+CD57+ T cells (not recorded which) from PBMCs. The J gene is TRBJ2-7, the V gene TRBV7-2; 11 bases fit TRBD1. In nucleotides, the CDR3 is TGTGCCAGCAGCTTCGGGACAGGGGGACCGGACGAGCAGTACTTC. The encoded protein is CASSFGTGGPDEQYF.